The rows below give T cell receptor beta chains drawn from one sample of a study of T cells after yellow fever vaccination. MiXCR, run by TCRdb on the 5' RACE reads, gives a single entry per CDR3 protein. The sample contains about 210,000 distinct CDR3 sequences, roughly 3% of which appear only once. Sequenced material: CD4+ T cells sorted from PBMCs, taken 10 days after the yellow fever booster vaccination. All receptors derive from a man between 18 and 35 years old who received the YFV17D yellow fever vaccine. Both conserved end residues are part of each CDR3. D genes are given only for firm matches. Some rows have no size entry. The others give once, few or many, or a class for an expanded clone.

J: TRBJ2-5
V: TRBV18
D: .
size: many
DNA: TGTGCCAGCTCACCGGGGGCACGGGAGACCCAGTACTTC
CDR3: CASSPGARETQYF

J: TRBJ1-6
V: TRBV5-1
D: TRBD1
size: many
DNA: TGCGCCAGCAGCGTGGGACCCAGGGGGCAGGGTAATTCACCCCTCCACTTT
CDR3: CASSVGPRGQGNSPLHF

J: TRBJ2-1
V: TRBV7-2
D: .
size: many
DNA: TGTGCCAGCAGCCGCGCCTCGGGGCAGTTCTTC
CDR3: CASSRASGQFF

J: TRBJ2-2
V: TRBV6-5
D: TRBD1
size: many
DNA: TGTGCCAGCAGCTCCGGGACAGCGAACACCGGGGAGCTGTTTTTT
CDR3: CASSSGTANTGELFF

J: TRBJ2-5
V: TRBV20-1
D: TRBD2
size: many
DNA: TGCAGTGCTTTTCTCCCGGGGGGGTCCTTAAAGACCCAGTACTTC
CDR3: CSAFLPGGSLKTQYF

J: TRBJ1-4
V: TRBV23-1
D: .
size: many
DNA: TGCGCCAGCAGTCAATGCGCACGGATTCTATCAAATGAAAAACTGTTTTTT
CDR3: CASSQCARILSNEKLFF

J: TRBJ2-3
V: TRBV7-2
D: .
size: many
DNA: TGTGCCAGCAGCTTCGGCTTTTCAGATACGCAGTATTTT
CDR3: CASSFGFSDTQYF

J: TRBJ2-6
V: TRBV7-9
D: .
size: many
DNA: TGTGCCAGCAGCTTGCCACTCCGGGGTACCGGGGCCAACGTCCTGACTTTC
CDR3: CASSLPLRGTGANVLTF

J: TRBJ2-7
V: TRBV12-3/TRBV12-4
D: TRBD2
size: many
DNA: TGTGCCAGCAGTTTCAACGGGGCGGGGAGGGGCGAGCAGTACTTC
CDR3: CASSFNGAGRGEQYF

J: TRBJ1-6
V: TRBV6-5
D: .
size: .
DNA: TGTGCCAGCAGACTACAACAGGGAAATAATTCACCCCTCCACTTT
CDR3: CASRLQQGNNSPLHF

J: TRBJ2-3
V: TRBV6-4
D: TRBD2
size: few
DNA: TGTGCCAGCAGTATCTCCGGGGGGGCCTTTTCAGATACGCAGTATTTT
CDR3: CASSISGGAFSDTQYF

J: TRBJ2-1
V: TRBV9
D: .
size: .
DNA: TGTGCCAGCAGCGTAGCCAGACAGTTCAATGAGCAGTTCTTC
CDR3: CASSVARQFNEQFF

J: TRBJ1-2
V: TRBV20-1
D: .
size: few
DNA: TGCAGTGCTAGTTTGCCGGGGCCGGGCTACACCTTC
CDR3: CSASLPGPGYTF

J: TRBJ1-6
V: TRBV7-9
D: .
size: .
DNA: TGTGCCAGCAGCGTACAGGCGGCAAATAATTCACCCCTCCACTTT
CDR3: CASSVQAANNSPLHF

J: TRBJ2-1
V: TRBV18
D: TRBD1
size: many
DNA: TGTGCCAGCTCACCAACCGCCGGACAGGGGTACAATGAGCAGTTCTTC
CDR3: CASSPTAGQGYNEQFF

J: TRBJ2-1
V: TRBV5-4
D: TRBD2
size: .
DNA: TGTGCCAGCAGCCTACGAGCGGGGGATGAGCAGTTCTTC
CDR3: CASSLRAGDEQFF

J: TRBJ1-6
V: TRBV10-1
D: .
size: many
DNA: TGCGAAACCGATGACGGGGGTCCTAGCTCCTATAATTCACCCCTCCACTTT
CDR3: CETDDGGPSSYNSPLHF

J: TRBJ2-7
V: TRBV14
D: .
size: .
DNA: TGTGCCAGCAGCCAATACCCGGGTTCCTACGAGCAGTACTTC
CDR3: CASSQYPGSYEQYF

J: TRBJ1-6
V: TRBV7-2
D: .
size: few
DNA: TGTGCCAGCAGCTTACGGGACCCCACCTCCTATAATTCACCCCTCCACTTT
CDR3: CASSLRDPTSYNSPLHF

J: TRBJ2-7
V: TRBV7-9
D: TRBD1
size: many
DNA: TGTGCCAGCAGCCCCACCGGGACAGGGCTCGACGAGCAGTACTTC
CDR3: CASSPTGTGLDEQYF

J: TRBJ1-2
V: TRBV19
D: TRBD1
size: .
DNA: TGTGCCAGTTGGACCATCGCAGGGGGCCCTGGGTATGGCTACACCTTC
CDR3: CASWTIAGGPGYGYTF

J: TRBJ1-2
V: TRBV19
D: TRBD1
size: .
DNA: TGTGCCAGCCAACAGGGGAGTTATGGCTACACCTTC
CDR3: CASQQGSYGYTF

J: TRBJ2-1
V: TRBV6-5
D: .
size: many
DNA: TGTGCCAGCAGGAGGGTGACCGTTGACAATGAGCAGTTCTTC
CDR3: CASRRVTVDNEQFF

J: TRBJ2-1
V: TRBV20-1
D: TRBD2
size: few
DNA: TGCAGTGCTAGTCCAGCGGGGAGCTCCTACAATGAGCAGTTCTTC
CDR3: CSASPAGSSYNEQFF

J: TRBJ2-3
V: TRBV20-1
D: TRBD2
size: few
DNA: TGCAGTGCTAGGACTAGCGGGGTATGGACAGATACGCAGTATTTT
CDR3: CSARTSGVWTDTQYF

J: TRBJ2-1
V: TRBV5-1
D: TRBD2
size: many
DNA: TGCGCCAGCAGCTTGGGTCCTAGCGGGGGGGACAATGAGCAGTTCTTC
CDR3: CASSLGPSGGDNEQFF

J: TRBJ1-4
V: TRBV5-1
D: .
size: many
DNA: TGCGCCAGCAGCTTCGCAGGGATTGAAACTAATGAAAAACTGTTTTTT
CDR3: CASSFAGIETNEKLFF

J: TRBJ2-5
V: TRBV5-1
D: .
size: many
DNA: TGCGCCAGCAGCTTGGGCAGGGGGGGAGAGACCCAGTACTTC
CDR3: CASSLGRGGETQYF

J: TRBJ2-5
V: TRBV12-3/TRBV12-4
D: .
size: many
DNA: TGTGCCAGCAGTTTAGGCAGGAAAGAGACCCAGTACTTC
CDR3: CASSLGRKETQYF

J: TRBJ2-1
V: TRBV7-2
D: TRBD1
size: .
DNA: TGTGCCAGCAGCGCGGACAGGCTCAATGAGCAGTTCTTC
CDR3: CASSADRLNEQFF

J: TRBJ1-6
V: TRBV6-5
D: .
size: .
DNA: TGTGCCAGCAGCCTCCATCGAGGGGCCTATAATTCACCCCTCCACTTT
CDR3: CASSLHRGAYNSPLHF

J: TRBJ2-6
V: TRBV28
D: .
size: .
DNA: TGTGCCAGCAGTCCAGGAGGTTTTGGGGCCAACGTCCTGACTTTC
CDR3: CASSPGGFGANVLTF

J: TRBJ2-7
V: TRBV10-3
D: TRBD1
size: many
DNA: TGTGCCACCCATCCACAGGGGGCAAACGAGCAGTACTTC
CDR3: CATHPQGANEQYF

J: TRBJ1-5
V: TRBV19
D: .
size: .
DNA: TGTGCCAGTAATCAGGGAGTCGGTCAGCCCCAGCATTTT
CDR3: CASNQGVGQPQHF

J: TRBJ2-3
V: TRBV20-1
D: .
size: many
DNA: TGCAGTGCTCTAGACTACAACACAGATACGCAGTATTTT
CDR3: CSALDYNTDTQYF

J: TRBJ1-6
V: TRBV20-1
D: .
size: few
DNA: TGCAGTGCTAGATCCTGGGTGAATTCACCCCTCCACTTT
CDR3: CSARSWVNSPLHF

J: TRBJ1-1
V: TRBV12-3/TRBV12-4
D: .
size: few
DNA: TGTGCCAGCACTAAGGGTGACACTGAAGCTTTCTTT
CDR3: CASTKGDTEAFF

J: TRBJ1-2
V: TRBV20-1
D: .
size: few
DNA: TGCAGTGCTAAGCTATTCGAACAGAACTATGGCTACACCTTC
CDR3: CSAKLFEQNYGYTF

J: TRBJ2-5
V: TRBV10-3
D: .
size: many
DNA: TGTGCCATCAGTGCTCCGGGGAAGGGGGAGACCCAGTACTTC
CDR3: CAISAPGKGETQYF

J: TRBJ2-1
V: TRBV5-1
D: TRBD2
size: few
DNA: TGCGCCAGCAGCCCAGGACTAGCGGGAGGGGCGAATGAGCAGTTCTTC
CDR3: CASSPGLAGGANEQFF

J: TRBJ1-1
V: TRBV6-5
D: .
size: .
DNA: TGTGCCAGCAGTTACGGAAGAAATTCGAACACTGAAGCTTTCTTT
CDR3: CASSYGRNSNTEAFF

J: TRBJ2-3
V: TRBV7-2
D: TRBD2
size: medium-sized
DNA: TGTGCCAGCAGCTTCGTAGCGGGGACAGATACGCAGTATTTT
CDR3: CASSFVAGTDTQYF